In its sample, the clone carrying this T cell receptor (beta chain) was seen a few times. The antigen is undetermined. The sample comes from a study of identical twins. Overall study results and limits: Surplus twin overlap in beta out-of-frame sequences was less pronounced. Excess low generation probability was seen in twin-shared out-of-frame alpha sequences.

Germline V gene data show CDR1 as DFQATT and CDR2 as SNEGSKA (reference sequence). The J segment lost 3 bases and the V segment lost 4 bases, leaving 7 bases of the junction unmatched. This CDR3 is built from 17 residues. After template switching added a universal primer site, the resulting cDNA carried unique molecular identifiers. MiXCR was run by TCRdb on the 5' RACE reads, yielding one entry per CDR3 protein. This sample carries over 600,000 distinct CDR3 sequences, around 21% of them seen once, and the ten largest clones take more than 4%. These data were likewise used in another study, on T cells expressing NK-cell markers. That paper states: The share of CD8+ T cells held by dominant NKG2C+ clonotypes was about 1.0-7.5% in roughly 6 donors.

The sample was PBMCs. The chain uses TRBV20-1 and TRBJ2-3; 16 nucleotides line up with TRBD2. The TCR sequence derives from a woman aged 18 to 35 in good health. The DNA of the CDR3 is TGCAGTGCTACGGGACTAGCGGGAGGGCCCCGAACAGATACGCAGTATTTT. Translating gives CSATGLAGGPRTDTQYF.